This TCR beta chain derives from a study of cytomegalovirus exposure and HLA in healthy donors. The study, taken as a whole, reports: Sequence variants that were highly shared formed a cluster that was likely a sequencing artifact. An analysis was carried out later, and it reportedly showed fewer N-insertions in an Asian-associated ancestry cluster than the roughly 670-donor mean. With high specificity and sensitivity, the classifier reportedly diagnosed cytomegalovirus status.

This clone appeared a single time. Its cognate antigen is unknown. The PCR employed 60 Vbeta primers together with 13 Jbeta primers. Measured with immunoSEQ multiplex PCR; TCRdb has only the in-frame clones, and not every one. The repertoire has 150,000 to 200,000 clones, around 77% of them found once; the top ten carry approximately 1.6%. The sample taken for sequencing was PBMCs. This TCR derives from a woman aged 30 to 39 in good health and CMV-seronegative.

CDR3 sequence reads: CASSQVLALFGYTF. Here the CDR3 DNA reads TGTGCCAGCAGCCAAGTCCTAGCTTTGTTTGGCTACACCTTC. The chain combines TRBV14 with TRBJ1-2; D not resolved. The CDR3 is 14 residues long. Between the trimmed V and J ends, which lost 1 base and 7 bases, there was a span of 13 bases. In germline, CDR1 is SGHDN, CDR2 FVKESK.